Here is one T cell receptor (beta chain) with its context. The data belong to a study of blood T cell repertoires in COVID-19. Whole-study context: Collection of acute and convalescent COVID-19 samples took place in the United States, Italy and Spain. T cells, B-cell-depleted T cells, or PBMCs provided the cDNA or gDNA that served as material.

J lost 6 bases, V lost 8 bases, and 4 bases had no gene match. This CDR3 has 13 amino acids. Germline CDR1 and CDR2: MGHDK and SYGVNS. In the authors' methods: Scientists estimated how many nucleated cells there were by amplifying reference gene primers. Data came from immunoSEQ multiplex PCR; TCRdb stores just in-frame clones and leaves some out. V and J calls and clone size are those listed in that table; D and trimming were worked out from the DNA. The sample lists 150,000 to 200,000 clones, around 88% occurring once. The sample was peripheral blood. This chain joins TRBV25-1 and TRBJ2-1, with 10 bases that match TRBD2. The clonotype comes from a woman aged 30 to 39 with acute or convalescent COVID-19. The CDR3 region is CASQAGGLNEQFF. In nucleotides, the CDR3 is TGTGCCAGCCAAGCGGGAGGGCTCAATGAGCAGTTCTTC.